Reported below is one TCR beta chain. What it binds is unknown. Sequencing of TCR beta covered CD8+ and CD4+ T cells obtained from blood. Each multiple sclerosis control was a treatment-naive patient with relapsing-remitting disease that was either stable or active. The data belong to a study of CD8 T cells in Susac syndrome. Findings and limits, study-wide: The study acknowledged a relatively small number of individuals in its TCR sequencing and HLA analysis.

Random hexamers were used to reverse transcribe an amount of about 0.45 to 1 ug RNA. immunoSEQ multiplex PCR amplified TCR beta CDR3 across 54 Vbeta, 13 Jbeta. TCRdb reprocessed the immunoSEQ multiplex PCR reads via MiXCR and lists one record per CDR3 protein. The sample consists of 200,000 or so distinct CDR3 sequences, more than 90% of them appearing once. This clonotype originated in a human donor with multiple sclerosis. The material sequenced was CD4+ T cells from PBMCs.

The CDR3 spells CASRPIPGPTDTQYF. In DNA, the CDR3 is TGCGCCAGCAGGCCTATTCCGGGACCAACAGATACGCAGTATTTT. The J gene is TRBJ2-3, the V gene TRBV5-1, with D tentatively TRBD1 or TRBD2 (5 bases each). This CDR3 has 15 amino acids. The V gene lost 5 bases and the J gene lost 3 bases, with 16 bases spanning the gap. The germline V gene has CDR1 SGHRS and CDR2 YFSETQ.